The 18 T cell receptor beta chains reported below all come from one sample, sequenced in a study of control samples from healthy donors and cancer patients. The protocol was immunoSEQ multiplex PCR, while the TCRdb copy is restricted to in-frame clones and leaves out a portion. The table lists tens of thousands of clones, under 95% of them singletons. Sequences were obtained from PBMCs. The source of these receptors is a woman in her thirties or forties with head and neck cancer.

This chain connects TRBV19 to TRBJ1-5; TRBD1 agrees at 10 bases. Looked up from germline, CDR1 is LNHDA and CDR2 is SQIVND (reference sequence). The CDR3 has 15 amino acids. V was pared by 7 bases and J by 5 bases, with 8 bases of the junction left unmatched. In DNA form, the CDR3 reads TGTGCCAGTACCCTTGAGACAGGGGGCTATCAGCCCCAGCATTTT. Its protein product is CASTLETGGYQPQHF.

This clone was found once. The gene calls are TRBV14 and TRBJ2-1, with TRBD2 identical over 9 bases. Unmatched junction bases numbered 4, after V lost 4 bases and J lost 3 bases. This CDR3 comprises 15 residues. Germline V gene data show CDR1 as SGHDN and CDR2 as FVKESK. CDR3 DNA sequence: TGTGCCAGCAGCCTCGGACTAGCGAGCTACAATGAGCAGTTCTTC. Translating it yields CASSLGLASYNEQFF. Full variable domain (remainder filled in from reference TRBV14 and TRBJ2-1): EAGVTQFPSHSVIEKGQTVTLRCDPISGHDNLYWYRRVMGKEIKFLLHFVKESKQDESGMPNNRFLAERTGGTYSTLKVQPAELEDSGVYFCASSLGLASYNEQFFGPGTRLTVL.

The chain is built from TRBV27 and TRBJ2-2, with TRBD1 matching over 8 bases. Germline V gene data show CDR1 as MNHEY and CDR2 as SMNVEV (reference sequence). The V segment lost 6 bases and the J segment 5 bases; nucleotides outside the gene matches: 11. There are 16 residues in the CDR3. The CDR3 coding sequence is TGTGCCAGCAGGCCAGGGGGCAACCACCGTACCGGGGAGCTGTTTTTT. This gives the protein CASRPGGNHRTGELFF.

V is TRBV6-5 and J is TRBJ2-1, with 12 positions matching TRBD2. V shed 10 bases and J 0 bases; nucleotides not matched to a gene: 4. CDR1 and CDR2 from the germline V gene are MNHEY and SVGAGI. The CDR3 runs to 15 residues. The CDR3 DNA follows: TGTGCCACCCTGACTAGCGGGAGCTCCTACAATGAGCAGTTCTTC. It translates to CATLTSGSSYNEQFF.

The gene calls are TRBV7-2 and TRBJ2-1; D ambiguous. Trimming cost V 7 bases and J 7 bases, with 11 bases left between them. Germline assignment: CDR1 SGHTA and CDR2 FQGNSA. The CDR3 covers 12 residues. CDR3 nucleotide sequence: TGTGCCAGCACCCTATTGGGTAATGAGCAGTTCTTC. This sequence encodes CASTLLGNEQFF.

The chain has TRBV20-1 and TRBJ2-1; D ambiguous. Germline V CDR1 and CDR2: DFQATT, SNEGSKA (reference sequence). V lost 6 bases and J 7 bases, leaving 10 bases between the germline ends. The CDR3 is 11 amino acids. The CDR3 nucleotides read TGCAGTGCCCCGCCGGATAATGAGCAGTTCTTC. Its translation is CSAPPDNEQFF.

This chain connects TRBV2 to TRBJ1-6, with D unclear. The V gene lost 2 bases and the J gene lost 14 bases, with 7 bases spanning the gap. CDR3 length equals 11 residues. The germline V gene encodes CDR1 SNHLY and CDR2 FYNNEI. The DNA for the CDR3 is TGTGCCAGCAGTGAACCCGGGACCCTCCACTTT. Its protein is CASSEPGTLHF.

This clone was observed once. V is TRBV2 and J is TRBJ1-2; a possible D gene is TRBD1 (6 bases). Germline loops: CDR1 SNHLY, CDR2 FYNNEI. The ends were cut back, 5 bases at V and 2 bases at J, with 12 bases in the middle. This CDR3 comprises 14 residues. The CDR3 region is CASSQQGLNYGYTF. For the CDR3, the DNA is TGTGCCAGCAGTCAACAGGGATTAAACTATGGCTACACCTTC.

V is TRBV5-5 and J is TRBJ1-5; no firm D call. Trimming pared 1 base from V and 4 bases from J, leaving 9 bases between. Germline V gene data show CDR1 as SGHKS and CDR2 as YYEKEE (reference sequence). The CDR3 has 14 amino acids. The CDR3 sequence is CASSLYMGNQPQHF. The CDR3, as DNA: TGTGCCAGCAGCTTGTATATGGGGAATCAGCCCCAGCATTTT.

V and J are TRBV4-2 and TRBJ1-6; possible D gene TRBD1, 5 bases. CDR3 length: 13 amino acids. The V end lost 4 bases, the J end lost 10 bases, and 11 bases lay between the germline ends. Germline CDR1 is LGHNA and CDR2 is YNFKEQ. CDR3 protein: CASSLGRGSPLHF. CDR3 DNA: TGTGCCAGCAGCCTGGGCCGGGGCTCACCCCTCCACTTT.

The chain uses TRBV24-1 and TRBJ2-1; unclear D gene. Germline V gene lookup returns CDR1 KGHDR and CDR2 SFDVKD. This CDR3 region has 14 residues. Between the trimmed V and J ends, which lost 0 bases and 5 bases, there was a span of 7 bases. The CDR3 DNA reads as TGTGCCACCAGTGATTTGATCGTCGACAATGAGCAGTTCTTC. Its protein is CATSDLIVDNEQFF.

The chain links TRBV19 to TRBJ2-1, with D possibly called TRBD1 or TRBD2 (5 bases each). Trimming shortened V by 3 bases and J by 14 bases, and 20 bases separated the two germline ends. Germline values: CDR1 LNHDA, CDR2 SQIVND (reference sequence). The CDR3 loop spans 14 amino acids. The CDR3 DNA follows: TGTGCCAGTAGTATCACTTCGGGACCTACGGAAAAGTTCTTC. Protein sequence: CASSITSGPTEKFF. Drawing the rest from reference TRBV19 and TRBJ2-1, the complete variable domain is DGGITQSPKYLFRKEGQNVTLSCEQNLNHDAMYWYRQDPGQGLRLIYYSQIVNDFQKGDIAEGYSVSREKKESFPLTVTSAQKNPTAFYLCASSITSGPTEKFFGPGTRLTVL.

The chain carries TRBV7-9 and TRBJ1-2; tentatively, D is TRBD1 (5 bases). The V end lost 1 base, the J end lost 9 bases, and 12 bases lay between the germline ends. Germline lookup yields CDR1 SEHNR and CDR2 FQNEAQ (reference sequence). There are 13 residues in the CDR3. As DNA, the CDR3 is TGTGCCAGCAGCTTAGGGCCGCTGGACAGCTACACCTTC. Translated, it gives CASSLGPLDSYTF.

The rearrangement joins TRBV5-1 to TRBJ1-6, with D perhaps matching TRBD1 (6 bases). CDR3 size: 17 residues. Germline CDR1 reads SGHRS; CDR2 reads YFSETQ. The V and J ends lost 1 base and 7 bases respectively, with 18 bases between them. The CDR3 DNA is TGCGCCAGCAGCTTGCGTGGGGTGGGGGCGAGGAATTCACCCCTCCACTTT. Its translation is CASSLRGVGARNSPLHF.

The CDR3 reads CASSAGGQPQHF. CDR3 in DNA: TGTGCCAGCAGCGCCGGGGGACAGCCCCAGCATTTT. The chain carries TRBV2 and TRBJ1-5; perhaps TRBD1 as D (5 bases). This CDR3 contains 12 residues. CDR1 SNHLY and CDR2 FYNNEI come from the germline V gene. Between the trimmed V and J ends, which lost 6 bases and 7 bases, there was a span of 10 bases.

DNA for the CDR3: TGTGCCAGCGAGGTTGCGGGCTCTTCCTACAATGAGCAGTTCTTC. Amino acid sequence: CASEVAGSSYNEQFF. This chain connects TRBV19 to TRBJ2-1, with a weak D call TRBD2 (5 bases). The CDR3 runs to 15 residues. With 9 bases removed from V and 1 base from J, the gap between germline ends came to 16 bases. Germline V gives CDR1 LNHDA, CDR2 SQIVND (reference sequence).

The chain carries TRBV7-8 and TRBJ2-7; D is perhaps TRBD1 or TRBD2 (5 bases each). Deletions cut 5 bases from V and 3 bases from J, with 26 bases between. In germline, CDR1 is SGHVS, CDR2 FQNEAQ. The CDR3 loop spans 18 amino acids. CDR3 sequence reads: CASSPRRRDRQRNYEQYF. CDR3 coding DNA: TGTGCCAGCAGCCCCCGGCGCAGGGATCGACAGCGGAACTACGAGCAGTACTTC.

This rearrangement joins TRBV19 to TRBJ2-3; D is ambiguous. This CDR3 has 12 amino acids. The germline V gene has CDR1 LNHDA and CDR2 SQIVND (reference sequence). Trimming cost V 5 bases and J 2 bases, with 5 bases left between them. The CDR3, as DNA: TGTGCCAGTAGTGTCTACACAGATACGCAGTATTTT. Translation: CASSVYTDTQYF. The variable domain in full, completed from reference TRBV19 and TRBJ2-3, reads DGGITQSPKYLFRKEGQNVTLSCEQNLNHDAMYWYRQDPGQGLRLIYYSQIVNDFQKGDIAEGYSVSREKKESFPLTVTSAQKNPTAFYLCASSVYTDTQYFGPGTRLTVL.